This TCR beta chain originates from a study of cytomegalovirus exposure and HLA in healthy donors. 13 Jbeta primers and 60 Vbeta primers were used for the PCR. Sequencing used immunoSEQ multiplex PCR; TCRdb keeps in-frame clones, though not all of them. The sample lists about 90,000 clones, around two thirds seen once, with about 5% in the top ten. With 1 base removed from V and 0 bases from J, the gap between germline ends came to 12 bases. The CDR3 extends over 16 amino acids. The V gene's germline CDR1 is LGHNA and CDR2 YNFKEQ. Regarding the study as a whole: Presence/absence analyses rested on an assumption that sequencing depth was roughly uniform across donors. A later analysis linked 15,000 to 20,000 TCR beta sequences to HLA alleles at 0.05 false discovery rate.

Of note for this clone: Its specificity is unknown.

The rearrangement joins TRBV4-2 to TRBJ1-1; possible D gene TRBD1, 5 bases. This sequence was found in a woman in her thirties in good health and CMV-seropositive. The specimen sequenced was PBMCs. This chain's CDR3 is CASSQGGGSLNTEAFF. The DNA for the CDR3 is TGTGCCAGCAGCCAAGGGGGCGGCAGTCTGAACACTGAAGCTTTCTTT.